Presented here are 8 T cell receptor beta chains from one specimen sequenced in a study of OX40 agonist ivuxolimab in advanced cancers. Profiling relied on immunoSEQ multiplex PCR, and the TCRdb table lists in-frame clones only, not all of them. The data hold around 46,000 clones, with about 89% observed a single time. Sequences were derived from CD4+ or CD8+ T cells sorted from blood, sampled in a trial of the OX40 agonist ivuxolimab. The source of these receptors is an adult with an advanced solid tumor such as melanoma, head and neck, liver or kidney cancer.

The chain links TRBV4-1 to TRBJ1-1; D unclear. In germline, CDR1 is MGHRA, CDR2 YSYEKL. Trimming took 1 base from V and 5 from J, leaving 11 bases between them. This CDR3 has 14 residues. In DNA, the CDR3 is TGCGCCAGCAGCCAAGGTACGAGGCGGACTGAAGCTTTCTTT. Translated: CASSQGTRRTEAFF.

The chain joins TRBV14 to TRBJ1-6; D possibly corresponds to TRBD1 (6 bases). The CDR3 extends over 15 amino acids. V was pared by 1 base and J by 10 bases, with 14 bases between. Per the germline V gene, CDR1 is SGHDN and CDR2 is FVKESK. The CDR3 protein is CASSQAGRGKSPLHF. CDR3 coding DNA: TGTGCCAGCAGCCAAGCCGGCAGGGGAAAGTCACCCCTCCACTTT. The entire variable domain, with the rest obtained from reference TRBV14 and TRBJ1-6, is as follows: EAGVTQFPSHSVIEKGQTVTLRCDPISGHDNLYWYRRVMGKEIKFLLHFVKESKQDESGMPNNRFLAERTGGTYSTLKVQPAELEDSGVYFCASSQAGRGKSPLHFGNGTRLTVT.

The chain joins TRBV4-1 to TRBJ1-2, with unresolved D. The CDR3 covers 16 residues. Germline lookup yields CDR1 MGHRA and CDR2 YSYEKL. Trimming left V 0 bases short and J 2 bases short, with 13 bases between. The CDR3 region is CASSQDTRSVNYGYTF. CDR3 bases: TGCGCCAGCAGCCAAGATACCCGTTCGGTAAACTATGGCTACACCTTC.

This chain connects TRBV11-2 to TRBJ2-7; D remains unclear. The V gene lost 5 bases and the J gene lost 5 bases, with 10 bases spanning the gap. The CDR3 consists of 12 residues. CDR1 and CDR2 (germline): SGHAT, FQNNGV. For the CDR3, the DNA is TGTGCCAGCAGCCCCCTGGGTAACGAGCAGTACTTC. It specifies CASSPLGNEQYF.

The chain carries TRBV7-9 and TRBJ2-3; 8 nucleotides align to TRBD1. Germline CDR1 and CDR2: SEHNR and FQNEAQ (reference sequence). The CDR3 sequence is 14 residues long. V lost 5 bases to trimming and J lost 5 bases; unmatched junction nucleotides: 6. The DNA of the CDR3 is TGTGCCAGCAGCCCAGGACAGGGAAGAGATACGCAGTATTTT. Residues: CASSPGQGRDTQYF.

The chain combines TRBV10-3 with TRBJ2-2, with D tentatively TRBD1 or TRBD2 (5 bases each). The germline V gene has CDR1 ENHRY and CDR2 SYGVKD. The CDR3 has 14 amino acids. Trimming shortened V by 2 bases and J by 4 bases, and 8 bases separated the two germline ends. The CDR3 loop is CAISEEGRTGELFF. CDR3 sequence (DNA): TGTGCCATCAGTGAGGAGGGGCGCACCGGGGAGCTGTTTTTT.

The V call is TRBV9, the J call TRBJ1-5; D not resolved. CDR1 is SGDLS, CDR2 YYNGEE, per germline. The V end was cut by 2 bases, the J end by 8 bases, with 14 bases between. The CDR3 is made up of 14 amino acids. The CDR3 nucleotides are TGTGCCAGCAGCGTCGGGGATCTGCAGGAGCCCCAGCATTTT. Protein sequence: CASSVGDLQEPQHF.

The chain employs TRBV7-9 and TRBJ2-3, with TRBD2 identical over 13 bases. The germline CDR1 and CDR2 sequences are SEHNR and FQNEAQ (reference sequence). This CDR3 has 19 amino acids. The V and J ends lost 4 bases and 4 bases, in that order; junction bases with no gene match: 14. The CDR3 sequence: CASSSPRIGLAGVSDTQYF. The CDR3 DNA sequence: TGTGCCAGCAGCTCGCCCCGAATCGGACTAGCGGGAGTTTCAGATACGCAGTATTTT.